Listed below are T cell receptor beta chains from one sample, sequenced in a study of cytomegalovirus exposure and HLA in healthy donors. Sequenced by immunoSEQ multiplex PCR; TCRdb stores in-frame clones only, minus some. In the table there are roughly 60,000 clones, about 80% of which are singletons. The sequenced sample consisted of PBMCs. The receptors here all came from a woman aged 35 to 49 in good health and CMV-seropositive. Both conserved end residues are part of each CDR3. D genes are given only for firm matches. The size field is filled for only some rows; it gives once, few, many or a size class.

j_call: TRBJ1-3; clone_size: .; cdr3_length: 14; d_call: .; v_call: TRBV12-5; cdr3_nt: TGTGCTAGTGGTTTGGTCCTCGAGGGAAACACCATATATTTT; cdr3_aa: CASGLVLEGNTIYF
j_call: TRBJ1-1; clone_size: .; cdr3_length: 17; d_call: TRBD1; v_call: TRBV7-9; cdr3_nt: TGTGCCAGCAGCTTCTTTCACTCGACAGGGGGAAACACTGAAGCTTTCTTT; cdr3_aa: CASSFFHSTGGNTEAFF
j_call: TRBJ2-2; clone_size: .; cdr3_length: 17; d_call: TRBD2; v_call: TRBV7-8; cdr3_nt: TGTGCCAGCAGCGGCCGGGGGGAACGGGTGAACACCGGGGAGCTGTTTTTT; cdr3_aa: CASSGRGERVNTGELFF
j_call: TRBJ2-7; clone_size: .; cdr3_length: 14; d_call: .; v_call: TRBV5-1; cdr3_nt: TGCGCCAGCAGCTACCATGGGGCCTCCTACGAGCAGTACTTC; cdr3_aa: CASSYHGASYEQYF
j_call: TRBJ2-2; clone_size: few; cdr3_length: 16; d_call: TRBD1; v_call: TRBV5-6; cdr3_nt: TGTGCCAGCAGCTCCCTAATGACAGGGGCGGGCGGGGAGCTGTTTTTT; cdr3_aa: CASSSLMTGAGGELFF
j_call: TRBJ2-7; clone_size: .; cdr3_length: 12; d_call: TRBD1; v_call: TRBV30; cdr3_nt: TGTGCCTGGCAGGGGGCATCCTACGAGCAGTACTTC; cdr3_aa: CAWQGASYEQYF
j_call: TRBJ1-5; clone_size: once; cdr3_length: 16; d_call: .; v_call: TRBV19; cdr3_nt: TGTGCCAGTGGTCCCCTCTTCGGGGAGAGCAATCAGCCCCAGCATTTT; cdr3_aa: CASGPLFGESNQPQHF
j_call: TRBJ2-1; clone_size: once; cdr3_length: 16; d_call: .; v_call: TRBV4-1; cdr3_nt: TGCGCCAGCAGCCAAGGAGGGGGTAGGTCCTACAATGAGCAGTTCTTC; cdr3_aa: CASSQGGGRSYNEQFF
j_call: TRBJ1-1; clone_size: once; cdr3_length: 16; d_call: .; v_call: TRBV19; cdr3_nt: TGTGCCAGTAGTATTGGGGAGGGGATAAAGGGGACTGAAGCTTTCTTT; cdr3_aa: CASSIGEGIKGTEAFF
j_call: TRBJ1-1; clone_size: .; cdr3_length: 16; d_call: TRBD1; v_call: TRBV10-1; cdr3_nt: TGCGCCAGCAGTGAGGAGACAGGGGGGATTGGAACTGAAGCTTTCTTT; cdr3_aa: CASSEETGGIGTEAFF
j_call: TRBJ2-1; clone_size: .; cdr3_length: 14; d_call: .; v_call: TRBV6-5; cdr3_nt: TGTGCCAGCAGTTACTCGACTAGAGTCAATGAGCAGTTCTTC; cdr3_aa: CASSYSTRVNEQFF
j_call: TRBJ1-1; clone_size: few; cdr3_length: 15; d_call: TRBD1; v_call: TRBV6-5; cdr3_nt: TGTGCCAGCAGTTACTCGACAGGGCTGAACACTGAAGCTTTCTTT; cdr3_aa: CASSYSTGLNTEAFF
j_call: TRBJ1-2; clone_size: .; cdr3_length: 12; d_call: .; v_call: TRBV29-1; cdr3_nt: TGCAGCGTTGTCCCCTCAGGTGTTGGCTACACCTTC; cdr3_aa: CSVVPSGVGYTF
j_call: TRBJ2-5; clone_size: few; cdr3_length: 17; d_call: TRBD2; v_call: TRBV5-4; cdr3_nt: TGTGCCAGCAGCTCGGGGGGGCCCGCGCTGGGGTTGGAGACCCAGTACTTC; cdr3_aa: CASSSGGPALGLETQYF
j_call: TRBJ2-7; clone_size: .; cdr3_length: 17; d_call: .; v_call: TRBV10-3; cdr3_nt: TGTGCCATCGGGGAACGAGAGAGAGACAGAAGCTCCTACGAGCAGTACTTC; cdr3_aa: CAIGERERDRSSYEQYF
j_call: TRBJ1-2; clone_size: .; cdr3_length: 16; d_call: TRBD1; v_call: TRBV10-2; cdr3_nt: TGCGCCAGCAGAATAAGTGAAGGGGACAGGGGGGTCGGCTACACCTTT; cdr3_aa: CASRISEGDRGVGYTF
j_call: TRBJ1-2; clone_size: once; cdr3_length: 12; d_call: .; v_call: TRBV6-1; cdr3_nt: TGTGCCAGCAGTGGACAGCACTATGGCTACACCTTC; cdr3_aa: CASSGQHYGYTF
j_call: TRBJ2-3; clone_size: .; cdr3_length: 14; d_call: .; v_call: TRBV6-6; cdr3_nt: TGTGCCAGCAGTTACCAGGGTTTCACAGATACGCAGTATTTT; cdr3_aa: CASSYQGFTDTQYF
j_call: TRBJ1-3; clone_size: .; cdr3_length: 16; d_call: .; v_call: TRBV9; cdr3_nt: TGTGCCAGCAGCGTAGGGGCGACCCATGGAGGAAACACCATATATTTT; cdr3_aa: CASSVGATHGGNTIYF
j_call: TRBJ1-2; clone_size: once; cdr3_length: 14; d_call: .; v_call: TRBV6-5; cdr3_nt: TGTGCCAGCAGTTACGACAGGCGAAAGGATGGCTACACCTTC; cdr3_aa: CASSYDRRKDGYTF
j_call: TRBJ1-6; clone_size: .; cdr3_length: 16; d_call: .; v_call: TRBV5-8; cdr3_nt: TGTGCCAGCAGCGCGAACAGGCGAACCTGGCGCTCACCCCTCCACTTT; cdr3_aa: CASSANRRTWRSPLHF
j_call: TRBJ2-1; clone_size: .; cdr3_length: 15; d_call: .; v_call: TRBV15; cdr3_nt: TGTGCCACCACCTCCCGTCGGGGGTCATACAATGAGCAGTTCTTC; cdr3_aa: CATTSRRGSYNEQFF
j_call: TRBJ2-3; clone_size: .; cdr3_length: 13; d_call: TRBD1; v_call: TRBV29-1; cdr3_nt: TGCAGCGTTGCGACAGGGGGTACAGATACGCAGTATTTT; cdr3_aa: CSVATGGTDTQYF
j_call: TRBJ1-1; clone_size: .; cdr3_length: 12; d_call: .; v_call: TRBV7-9; cdr3_nt: TGTTCCAGCAGCCTGACGGGCACTGAAGCTTTCTTT; cdr3_aa: CSSSLTGTEAFF
j_call: TRBJ1-4; clone_size: .; cdr3_length: 13; d_call: .; v_call: TRBV5-6; cdr3_nt: TGTGCCAGCAGCTTGTTTGGCGGTGAAAAACTGTTTTTT; cdr3_aa: CASSLFGGEKLFF
j_call: TRBJ1-6; clone_size: .; cdr3_length: 13; d_call: .; v_call: TRBV12-5; cdr3_nt: TGTGCTAGTGCCGCTGAGGAAGGTTCACCCCTCCACTTT; cdr3_aa: CASAAEEGSPLHF
j_call: TRBJ1-1; clone_size: .; cdr3_length: 12; d_call: .; v_call: TRBV19; cdr3_nt: TGTGCCAGTTCTACCGGGGTTTTAAAAGCTTTCTTT; cdr3_aa: CASSTGVLKAFF
j_call: TRBJ2-1; clone_size: .; cdr3_length: 15; d_call: .; v_call: TRBV11-1; cdr3_nt: TGTGCCAGCAGCTTAGCGGGGGGGCCATACAATGAGCAGTTCTTC; cdr3_aa: CASSLAGGPYNEQFF
j_call: TRBJ1-6; clone_size: .; cdr3_length: 17; d_call: .; v_call: TRBV27; cdr3_nt: TGTGCCAGCAGTACTAACATGATCAGCTCCTATAATTCACCCCTCCACTTT; cdr3_aa: CASSTNMISSYNSPLHF
j_call: TRBJ1-2; clone_size: .; cdr3_length: 14; d_call: .; v_call: TRBV10-2; cdr3_nt: TGCGCCAGCAGTGAGGGGGCGCTTAACTATGGCTACACCTTC; cdr3_aa: CASSEGALNYGYTF
j_call: TRBJ1-2; clone_size: .; cdr3_length: 14; d_call: .; v_call: TRBV7-9; cdr3_nt: TGTGCCAGCAGCTTGGGGGCCCTCGACTATGGCTACACCTTC; cdr3_aa: CASSLGALDYGYTF
j_call: TRBJ1-2; clone_size: few; cdr3_length: 8; d_call: .; v_call: TRBV30; cdr3_nt: TGTGCCTTTAACAGGTTAACCTTC; cdr3_aa: CAFNRLTF
j_call: TRBJ1-3; clone_size: .; cdr3_length: 13; d_call: .; v_call: TRBV30; cdr3_nt: TGTGCCTGGAGTGTAGAGCTCGGAAACACCATATATTTT; cdr3_aa: CAWSVELGNTIYF
j_call: TRBJ2-1; clone_size: .; cdr3_length: 15; d_call: TRBD2; v_call: TRBV11-2; cdr3_nt: TGTGCCAGCAGCATGAGCGGGGGGGCTTGGAATGAGCAGTTCTTC; cdr3_aa: CASSMSGGAWNEQFF
j_call: TRBJ1-3; clone_size: few; cdr3_length: 13; d_call: .; v_call: TRBV30; cdr3_nt: TGTGCCTGGTCGGTCTTCTCTGGAAACACCATATATTTT; cdr3_aa: CAWSVFSGNTIYF
j_call: TRBJ2-5; clone_size: .; cdr3_length: 12; d_call: .; v_call: TRBV9; cdr3_nt: TGTGCCAGCAGCCGGGGAAAAGAGACCCAGTACTTC; cdr3_aa: CASSRGKETQYF
j_call: TRBJ1-5; clone_size: .; cdr3_length: 13; d_call: TRBD1; v_call: TRBV19; cdr3_nt: TGTGCCAGTATGGACAGGGGAGGTCAGCCCCAGCATTTT; cdr3_aa: CASMDRGGQPQHF
j_call: TRBJ1-2; clone_size: .; cdr3_length: 14; d_call: .; v_call: TRBV9; cdr3_nt: TGTGCCAGCAGCCCCCGAGGGCAGAGTTATGGCTACACCTTC; cdr3_aa: CASSPRGQSYGYTF
j_call: TRBJ2-7; clone_size: .; cdr3_length: 14; d_call: TRBD2; v_call: TRBV9; cdr3_nt: TGTGCCAGCAGCGCCGGGGGGACCGCCTACGAGCAGTACTTC; cdr3_aa: CASSAGGTAYEQYF
j_call: TRBJ2-5; clone_size: .; cdr3_length: 16; d_call: .; v_call: TRBV5-4; cdr3_nt: TGTGCCAGCAGCTTGGTTAGCCAGACCGCGGAAGAGACCCAGTACTTC; cdr3_aa: CASSLVSQTAEETQYF
j_call: TRBJ2-5; clone_size: .; cdr3_length: 17; d_call: .; v_call: TRBV4-2; cdr3_nt: TGTGCCAGCAGCCAAACGATCCCCGGCCTAGTTGAAGAGACCCAGTACTTC; cdr3_aa: CASSQTIPGLVEETQYF
j_call: TRBJ2-6; clone_size: .; cdr3_length: 16; d_call: .; v_call: TRBV4-2; cdr3_nt: TGTGCCAGCAGCCAAGAGAGTCCCTCTGGGGCCAACGTCCTGACTTTC; cdr3_aa: CASSQESPSGANVLTF
j_call: TRBJ1-1; clone_size: .; cdr3_length: 14; d_call: .; v_call: TRBV5-4; cdr3_nt: TGTGCCAGCAGCTTGGGACAGATTAACACTGAAGCTTTCTTT; cdr3_aa: CASSLGQINTEAFF
j_call: TRBJ2-1; clone_size: .; cdr3_length: 15; d_call: TRBD2; v_call: TRBV2; cdr3_nt: TGTGCCAGCAGGCCCGGGACTAGCGCCTACAATGAGCAGTTCTTC; cdr3_aa: CASRPGTSAYNEQFF
j_call: TRBJ2-5; clone_size: .; cdr3_length: 17; d_call: TRBD2; v_call: TRBV27; cdr3_nt: TGTGCCAGCAGGGCTAGCGGGGGGCCACCATCTCAAGAGACCCAGTACTTC; cdr3_aa: CASRASGGPPSQETQYF
j_call: TRBJ2-7; clone_size: few; cdr3_length: 15; d_call: .; v_call: TRBV2; cdr3_nt: TGTGCCAGCAGTGAAAGGTCTGGAGGGCCCTACGAGCAGTACTTC; cdr3_aa: CASSERSGGPYEQYF
j_call: TRBJ1-4; clone_size: few; cdr3_length: 15; d_call: .; v_call: TRBV10-3; cdr3_nt: TGTGCCATCAGTGCCAGAGGGAGGGGGGATGAAAAACTGTTTTTT; cdr3_aa: CAISARGRGDEKLFF
j_call: TRBJ2-1; clone_size: few; cdr3_length: 16; d_call: TRBD2; v_call: TRBV6-6; cdr3_nt: TGTGCCAGCAGTTACTCGAGTAGCGGGGCTGCCGGTGAGCAGTTCTTC; cdr3_aa: CASSYSSSGAAGEQFF
j_call: TRBJ1-2; clone_size: once; cdr3_length: 12; d_call: .; v_call: TRBV10-3; cdr3_nt: TGTGCCATCAGTGGGGGCGTAGAGGGCTACACCTTC; cdr3_aa: CAISGGVEGYTF
j_call: TRBJ2-7; clone_size: .; cdr3_length: 14; d_call: TRBD2; v_call: TRBV5-1; cdr3_nt: TGCGCCAGCAGCATAGCGGGGGGGACCTACGAGCAGTACTTC; cdr3_aa: CASSIAGGTYEQYF
j_call: TRBJ1-5; clone_size: .; cdr3_length: 14; d_call: TRBD1; v_call: TRBV28; cdr3_nt: TGTGCCAGCACTCGACAGGGCCTCAATCAGCCCCAGCATTTT; cdr3_aa: CASTRQGLNQPQHF
j_call: TRBJ1-2; clone_size: few; cdr3_length: 15; d_call: TRBD1; v_call: TRBV7-9; cdr3_nt: TGTGCCAGCAGCTTAGAAGGGGGCCGACCGTCAGGCTACACCTTC; cdr3_aa: CASSLEGGRPSGYTF
j_call: TRBJ1-5; clone_size: .; cdr3_length: 18; d_call: TRBD1; v_call: TRBV7-9; cdr3_nt: TGTGCCAGCAGCTTAGTGGGGCGACAGGGGAAAAGCAATCAGCCCCAGCATTTT; cdr3_aa: CASSLVGRQGKSNQPQHF
j_call: TRBJ2-3; clone_size: .; cdr3_length: 14; d_call: TRBD2; v_call: TRBV5-1; cdr3_nt: TGCGCCAGCAGCCTCCGGGGGGGTGCGGATACGCAGTATTTT; cdr3_aa: CASSLRGGADTQYF